This T cell receptor (beta chain) was observed in a study of blood T cell repertoires in COVID-19. Study overall: Donors in the United States, Italy and Spain gave samples during acute or convalescent COVID-19. The cDNA or gDNA used as material had been derived from T cells, B-cell-depleted T cells, or PBMCs.

The CDR3 runs to 14 residues. The V end was cut by 8 bases, the J end by 4 bases, with 15 bases between. CDR1 is WSHSY, CDR2 SAAADI, per germline. The repertoire was sequenced with immunoSEQ multiplex PCR; TCRdb's copy has only in-frame clones and lacks some. The sample records some 200,000 clones, around 86% being singletons. The sequence was collected from a woman aged 40 to 55 with acute or convalescent COVID-19. This sequence joins TRBV10-2 and TRBJ1-5; D perhaps matches TRBD1 (6 bases). Sequencing was done on a sample of peripheral blood. CDR3 in amino acids: CASSDWTENQPQHF. As DNA, the CDR3 is TGCGCCAGCTCCGACTGGACAGAAAATCAGCCCCAGCATTTT.